Listed below are T cell receptor beta chains from one sample, sequenced in a study of T cell changes during pregnancy in multiple sclerosis. Sequenced by immunoSEQ multiplex PCR; TCRdb stores in-frame clones only, minus some. The sample records about 44,000 clones, approximately 92% being singletons. The starting material was CD4+ T cells from peripheral blood mononuclear cells, obtained in the first trimester of pregnancy. The receptors originated from a female donor with multiple sclerosis, enrolled in a pregnancy study. Both conserved end residues are part of each CDR3. Each record gives: clone size, V gene, D gene, J gene, CDR3 DNA, CDR3 protein. A D gene is named only where the DNA matches it firmly. Rows may omit the clone size; those that give it use once, few, many or a size class.

clone size: -
V gene: TRBV28
D gene: TRBD1
J gene: TRBJ1-4
CDR3 DNA: TGTGCCAGCTACGACAGGGTAGCCCCATGGGAGCATGAAAAACTGTTTTTT
CDR3 protein: CASYDRVAPWEHEKLFF

clone size: many
V gene: TRBV29-1
D gene: -
J gene: TRBJ1-4
CDR3 DNA: TGCAGCGTTGGCGGGGGGAGTAATGAAAAACTGTTTTTT
CDR3 protein: CSVGGGSNEKLFF

clone size: -
V gene: TRBV7-2
D gene: -
J gene: TRBJ2-5
CDR3 DNA: TGTGCCAGCATGCCCAATCCAGGTTCCCAAGAGACCCAGTACTTC
CDR3 protein: CASMPNPGSQETQYF

clone size: -
V gene: TRBV4-1
D gene: TRBD2
J gene: TRBJ2-7
CDR3 DNA: TGCGCCAGCAGTGTGTTGACTAGCGGCAGGACCTACGAGCAGTACTTC
CDR3 protein: CASSVLTSGRTYEQYF

clone size: -
V gene: TRBV19
D gene: -
J gene: TRBJ1-1
CDR3 DNA: TGTGCCAGTAGTATAATGGCCAGGGCAAAGACTGAAGCTTTCTTT
CDR3 protein: CASSIMARAKTEAFF

clone size: -
V gene: TRBV18
D gene: TRBD1
J gene: TRBJ1-1
CDR3 DNA: TGTGCCAGCTCACCCTGGGACAGACTCACTGAAGCTTTCTTT
CDR3 protein: CASSPWDRLTEAFF

clone size: -
V gene: TRBV28
D gene: -
J gene: TRBJ1-2
CDR3 DNA: TGTGCCAGCACAGGGGCATTGTATGGCTACACCTTC
CDR3 protein: CASTGALYGYTF

clone size: -
V gene: TRBV6-5
D gene: TRBD2
J gene: TRBJ2-3
CDR3 DNA: TGTGCCAGCAGTCTAGGACTAGCGGGAGGCCCGGAGTATTTT
CDR3 protein: CASSLGLAGGPEYF

clone size: -
V gene: TRBV28
D gene: -
J gene: TRBJ1-4
CDR3 DNA: TGTGCCAGCAGTCCCCAAAGGACTCCAAATGAAAAACTGTTTTTT
CDR3 protein: CASSPQRTPNEKLFF

clone size: -
V gene: TRBV21-1
D gene: -
J gene: TRBJ2-1
CDR3 DNA: TGTGCCAGCAGCGGGCGTGACAATGAGCAGTTCTTC
CDR3 protein: CASSGRDNEQFF

clone size: -
V gene: TRBV18
D gene: -
J gene: TRBJ1-1
CDR3 DNA: TGTGCCAGCTCACCAGGGCTGAACACTGAAGCTTTCTTT
CDR3 protein: CASSPGLNTEAFF

clone size: few
V gene: TRBV6-5
D gene: -
J gene: TRBJ1-2
CDR3 DNA: TGTGCCAGCAGTTACGGTTCCACAGATGGCTACACCTTC
CDR3 protein: CASSYGSTDGYTF

clone size: few
V gene: TRBV2
D gene: -
J gene: TRBJ2-1
CDR3 DNA: TGTGCCAGCAGTGAAGCGGAGACCGGGGAGCAGTTCTTC
CDR3 protein: CASSEAETGEQFF

clone size: -
V gene: TRBV30
D gene: -
J gene: TRBJ2-1
CDR3 DNA: TGTGCCTGGGGGGACTTGCGGAGGAACTCCTACAATGAGCAGTTCTTC
CDR3 protein: CAWGDLRRNSYNEQFF

clone size: -
V gene: TRBV5-1
D gene: TRBD1
J gene: TRBJ1-4
CDR3 DNA: TGCGCCACCCGAGGGACAGCCCGGGGGAATGAAAAACTGTTTTTT
CDR3 protein: CATRGTARGNEKLFF

clone size: -
V gene: TRBV7-8
D gene: TRBD2
J gene: TRBJ2-1
CDR3 DNA: TGTGCCAGCAGCGCCTCGGGACTAGCGGGGGGGGGCAATGAGCAGTTCTTC
CDR3 protein: CASSASGLAGGGNEQFF

clone size: -
V gene: TRBV28
D gene: TRBD2
J gene: TRBJ2-1
CDR3 DNA: TGTGCCAGCAGCCCCCCGGGACTAGTAAGTTACAATGAGCAGTTCTTC
CDR3 protein: CASSPPGLVSYNEQFF

clone size: few
V gene: TRBV4-2
D gene: -
J gene: TRBJ1-1
CDR3 DNA: TGTGCCAGCAGCCAAGAAAGCGTCGCCAACACTGAAGCTTTCTTT
CDR3 protein: CASSQESVANTEAFF

clone size: -
V gene: TRBV18
D gene: TRBD1
J gene: TRBJ1-2
CDR3 DNA: TGTGCCAGCTCACCAGAGACAGGGGTTTATGGCTACACCTTC
CDR3 protein: CASSPETGVYGYTF

clone size: -
V gene: TRBV27
D gene: TRBD1
J gene: TRBJ2-7
CDR3 DNA: TGTGCCAGCAGAATCCTCGGCAGGGGGAATGTCTACGAGCAGTACTTC
CDR3 protein: CASRILGRGNVYEQYF

clone size: -
V gene: TRBV6-5
D gene: -
J gene: TRBJ1-2
CDR3 DNA: TGTGCCAGCGCGGATCCTAACTATGGCTACACCTTC
CDR3 protein: CASADPNYGYTF

clone size: once
V gene: TRBV10-3
D gene: -
J gene: TRBJ1-1
CDR3 DNA: TGTGCCATCAGCTCCGGGACAAAGGGCACTGAAGCTTTCTTT
CDR3 protein: CAISSGTKGTEAFF

clone size: -
V gene: TRBV29-1
D gene: -
J gene: TRBJ2-2
CDR3 DNA: TGCAGCGTTGTTAGGCAGGGGAACACCGGGGAGCTGTTTTTT
CDR3 protein: CSVVRQGNTGELFF

clone size: -
V gene: TRBV5-8
D gene: TRBD1
J gene: TRBJ2-2
CDR3 DNA: TGTGCCAGCAGCTCACAGGGGGGGAACACCGGGGAGCTGTTTTTT
CDR3 protein: CASSSQGGNTGELFF

clone size: -
V gene: TRBV18
D gene: TRBD2
J gene: TRBJ2-3
CDR3 DNA: TGTGCCAGCTCACCGCAAGGACTAGCGGGAAGAACAGATACGCAGTATTTT
CDR3 protein: CASSPQGLAGRTDTQYF

clone size: once
V gene: TRBV25-1
D gene: -
J gene: TRBJ2-3
CDR3 DNA: TGTGCCAGCAGTGAAAACTCAGATACGCAGTATTTT
CDR3 protein: CASSENSDTQYF

clone size: few
V gene: TRBV5-1
D gene: TRBD2
J gene: TRBJ2-4
CDR3 DNA: TGCGCCAGCAGCTTGGGAAATACCGGGACTAGCCTAGCCAAAAACATTCAGTACTTC
CDR3 protein: CASSLGNTGTSLAKNIQYF

clone size: -
V gene: TRBV19
D gene: -
J gene: TRBJ1-2
CDR3 DNA: TGTGCCAGTACCAGCATCACAGGGAGCGGCTACACCTTC
CDR3 protein: CASTSITGSGYTF

clone size: once
V gene: TRBV10-2
D gene: TRBD2
J gene: TRBJ2-6
CDR3 DNA: TGCGCCAGCAGAGCGGGAGGCCCCTCTGGGGCCAACGTCCTGACTTTC
CDR3 protein: CASRAGGPSGANVLTF

clone size: -
V gene: TRBV6-5
D gene: -
J gene: TRBJ2-7
CDR3 DNA: TGTGCCAGCAGTTATCAGGGACTTGGGGAGCAGTACTTC
CDR3 protein: CASSYQGLGEQYF

clone size: -
V gene: TRBV30
D gene: -
J gene: TRBJ1-6
CDR3 DNA: TGTGCCTGGAGTGTTCCCGGGAGCTCCTATAATTCACCCCTCCACTTT
CDR3 protein: CAWSVPGSSYNSPLHF

clone size: -
V gene: TRBV30
D gene: -
J gene: TRBJ1-1
CDR3 DNA: TGTGCCTGGAGCCAATCCGGGACAGAAGCTTTCTTT
CDR3 protein: CAWSQSGTEAFF

clone size: -
V gene: TRBV2
D gene: -
J gene: TRBJ2-1
CDR3 DNA: TGTGCCAGCAGTGAAGCGCGCGGGCCCCGGGCCGATGAGCAGTTCTTC
CDR3 protein: CASSEARGPRADEQFF

clone size: -
V gene: TRBV27
D gene: TRBD1
J gene: TRBJ2-7
CDR3 DNA: TGTGCCAGCAGGAGGGACAGGGCATACGAGCAGTACTTC
CDR3 protein: CASRRDRAYEQYF

clone size: -
V gene: TRBV5-6
D gene: -
J gene: TRBJ2-7
CDR3 DNA: TGTGCCAGCAGCTTCCGTCGTACGGGAGTGGACGAGCAGTACTTC
CDR3 protein: CASSFRRTGVDEQYF

clone size: once
V gene: TRBV29-1
D gene: TRBD2
J gene: TRBJ2-5
CDR3 DNA: TGCAGCCTGGGGACTAGTTCGACCCAGTACTTC
CDR3 protein: CSLGTSSTQYF

clone size: -
V gene: TRBV5-1
D gene: TRBD2
J gene: TRBJ2-5
CDR3 DNA: TGCGCCAGCGGGACTAGCGGAAAAGAGACCCAGTACTTC
CDR3 protein: CASGTSGKETQYF

clone size: few
V gene: TRBV28
D gene: -
J gene: TRBJ1-4
CDR3 DNA: TGTGCCAGCAGTCGACAGGTATTGAATGAAAAACTGTTTTTT
CDR3 protein: CASSRQVLNEKLFF

clone size: -
V gene: TRBV19
D gene: TRBD1
J gene: TRBJ1-2
CDR3 DNA: TGTGCCAGTAGTTCCACAGGGGGTTTACCCGAAAATGGCTACACCTTC
CDR3 protein: CASSSTGGLPENGYTF

clone size: -
V gene: TRBV5-4
D gene: -
J gene: TRBJ2-5
CDR3 DNA: TGTGCCAGCAGCTTCCCTTCAGAGACCCAGTACTTC
CDR3 protein: CASSFPSETQYF

clone size: once
V gene: TRBV9
D gene: TRBD2
J gene: TRBJ2-7
CDR3 DNA: TGTGCCAGCAGCGTAGTAGCGGGAGGGGCAGGAGAGCAGTACTTC
CDR3 protein: CASSVVAGGAGEQYF

clone size: -
V gene: TRBV5-1
D gene: TRBD1
J gene: TRBJ1-4
CDR3 DNA: TGCGCCAGCAGCACGGGACAGGACTGGACTAATGAAAAACTGTTTTTT
CDR3 protein: CASSTGQDWTNEKLFF

clone size: -
V gene: TRBV7-8
D gene: TRBD2
J gene: TRBJ2-5
CDR3 DNA: TGTGCCAGCAGCTCCTCTTGGGAGTTAATCGGGGGAGGGCGTGGGGAGACCCAGTACTTC
CDR3 protein: CASSSSWELIGGGRGETQYF

clone size: -
V gene: TRBV28
D gene: TRBD2
J gene: TRBJ2-1
CDR3 DNA: TGTGCCAGCAGGGGGACCGCTCGGGGGGTGGGGCAGTTCTTC
CDR3 protein: CASRGTARGVGQFF

clone size: -
V gene: TRBV5-4
D gene: TRBD2
J gene: TRBJ2-1
CDR3 DNA: TGTGCCAGCAGCTCGCCGGGACTAGCGGCTTACAATGAGCAGTTCTTC
CDR3 protein: CASSSPGLAAYNEQFF

clone size: -
V gene: TRBV27
D gene: TRBD2
J gene: TRBJ2-1
CDR3 DNA: TGTGCCAGCAGGGGAATCAGCGGGAGAATGTACAATGAGCAGTTCTTC
CDR3 protein: CASRGISGRMYNEQFF

clone size: -
V gene: TRBV5-4
D gene: TRBD2
J gene: TRBJ2-7
CDR3 DNA: TGTGCCAGCAGCTTAGGACTAGCGGGAGTGGGTTCCGAGCAGTACTTC
CDR3 protein: CASSLGLAGVGSEQYF

clone size: -
V gene: TRBV19
D gene: TRBD2
J gene: TRBJ2-1
CDR3 DNA: TGTGCCAGTAGTATAGGGCTAGCGGGAGCCCAGGGTGAGCAGTTCTTC
CDR3 protein: CASSIGLAGAQGEQFF

clone size: -
V gene: TRBV27
D gene: TRBD1
J gene: TRBJ2-7
CDR3 DNA: TGTGCCAGCAGTATACACACAGGGGGCGAGCAGTACTTC
CDR3 protein: CASSIHTGGEQYF

clone size: -
V gene: TRBV4-1
D gene: -
J gene: TRBJ2-1
CDR3 DNA: TGCGCCAGCAGCCAAGAGGAACTAGTGCTCAATGAGCAGTTCTTC
CDR3 protein: CASSQEELVLNEQFF

clone size: -
V gene: TRBV2
D gene: -
J gene: TRBJ2-7
CDR3 DNA: TGTGCCCAGCTCACGGTCCGGGAAGGGAAGGTATGGCAGTACTTC
CDR3 protein: CAQLTVREGKVWQYF

clone size: -
V gene: TRBV11-2
D gene: -
J gene: TRBJ1-4
CDR3 DNA: TGTGCCAGCAGCTTAAGGGGCGAAAAACTGTTTTTT
CDR3 protein: CASSLRGEKLFF

clone size: -
V gene: TRBV10-3
D gene: TRBD2
J gene: TRBJ2-1
CDR3 DNA: TGTGCCATTTCCGTAGCGGGAGGGAGTGAGCAGTTCTTC
CDR3 protein: CAISVAGGSEQFF

clone size: once
V gene: TRBV30
D gene: TRBD2
J gene: TRBJ2-7
CDR3 DNA: TGTGCCTGGAGGGAGAAGCGGGCTAGCGGGAGCTACGAGCAGTACTTC
CDR3 protein: CAWREKRASGSYEQYF

clone size: -
V gene: TRBV28
D gene: -
J gene: TRBJ2-6
CDR3 DNA: TGTGCCAGCGGGCTCTCTGGGGCCAACGTCCTGACTTTC
CDR3 protein: CASGLSGANVLTF

clone size: -
V gene: TRBV4-1
D gene: -
J gene: TRBJ2-1
CDR3 DNA: TGCGCCAGCAGCCAACCTAGGACTGGTCCTAACAATGAGCAGTTCTTC
CDR3 protein: CASSQPRTGPNNEQFF

clone size: -
V gene: TRBV6-5
D gene: TRBD1
J gene: TRBJ2-3
CDR3 DNA: TGTGCCAGCAGGGGGGGACAGGGGGTCACAGATACGCAGTATTTT
CDR3 protein: CASRGGQGVTDTQYF

clone size: few
V gene: TRBV7-2
D gene: TRBD1
J gene: TRBJ2-1
CDR3 DNA: TGTGCCAGCAGCCCGCGGACAGGGGAGGCCCTTGAGCAGTTCTTC
CDR3 protein: CASSPRTGEALEQFF

clone size: -
V gene: TRBV5-1
D gene: TRBD1
J gene: TRBJ2-5
CDR3 DNA: TGCGCCAGCAGCCCTGAGGGACAGGGGGCGTTGAGGACCCAGTACTTC
CDR3 protein: CASSPEGQGALRTQYF